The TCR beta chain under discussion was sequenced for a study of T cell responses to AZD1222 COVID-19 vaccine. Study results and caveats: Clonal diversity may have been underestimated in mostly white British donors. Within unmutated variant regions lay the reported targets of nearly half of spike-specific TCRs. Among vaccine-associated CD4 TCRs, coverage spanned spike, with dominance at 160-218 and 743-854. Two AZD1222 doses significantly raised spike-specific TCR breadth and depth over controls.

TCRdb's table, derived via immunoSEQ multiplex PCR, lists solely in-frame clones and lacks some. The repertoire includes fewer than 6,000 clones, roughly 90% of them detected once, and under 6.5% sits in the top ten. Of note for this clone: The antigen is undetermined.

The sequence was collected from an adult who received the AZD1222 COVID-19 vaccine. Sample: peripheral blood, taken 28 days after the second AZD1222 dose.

The CDR3: CASRPHTISGNTIYF. CDR3 DNA sequence: TGCGCCAGCAGGCCCCATACAATCTCTGGAAACACCATATATTTT. V is TRBV5-1 and J is TRBJ1-3; D is undetermined. The germline V and J ends were trimmed by 5 bases and 0 bases, with 12 bases remaining between them. This CDR3 region has 15 residues. Germline CDR1 reads SGHRS; CDR2 reads YFSETQ.